This T cell receptor (beta chain) was captured in a study of regulatory T cells in long-lasting Graves disease. Time point of the sample: persistent/refractory GD, antithyroid drugs over 5 years with positive TRAb. Researchers made the TCR library from RNA that was extracted from PBMCs. The patients were enrolled through endocrinology in Xi'an, China. This clonotype has a handful of counts. Its specificity is unknown. The germline V and J ends were trimmed by 0 bases and 8 bases, with 13 bases remaining between them. This CDR3 contains 14 residues. The germline V gene has CDR1 LGHDT and CDR2 YNNKEL (reference sequence). Study outcomes and limitations: Fewer public clonotypes were shared by new patients (approximately 970) than by persistent patients (around 2,800).

CDR3 regions were amplified by Arm-PCR using iRepertoire HTBI primers to build TCR beta libraries. TCRdb independently ran MiXCR on the multiplex PCR reads; one entry per CDR3 protein. The top ten hold around 13% of the sample, which has 400,000 to 500,000 distinct CDR3 sequences, roughly 22% seen once. The rearrangement joins TRBV3-1 to TRBJ1-1; D gene uncertain. Sequences were derived from peripheral blood mononuclear cells (PBMCs), sampled when the disease was refractory, from a patient treated with antithyroid drugs. The receptor comes from a female donor with Graves disease. DNA of the CDR3: TGTGCCAGCAGCCAAGATGAAAGGTTTACCGAAGCTTTCTTT. It encodes CASSQDERFTEAFF.